This T cell receptor (beta chain) comes out of a study of PD-1 blockade in classical Hodgkin lymphoma. V lost 4 bases to trimming and J lost 1 base; unmatched junction nucleotides: 3. CDR1 and CDR2 from the germline V gene are SQVTM and ANQGSEA. The CDR3 is 14 amino acids. TCRdb keeps only in-frame clones here, not all; method: immunoSEQ multiplex PCR. The table lists more than 10,000 clones, more than 70% of them singletons. The time point: cycle 4 day 1 (C4D1), after less than 7 weeks of nivolumab. Each patient relapsed following autologous stem cell transplantation, and prior brentuximab vedotin exposure differed. From thawed PBMCs, CD4+ T cells were purified using magnetic negative selection. Notes on this clone: Its matching antigen is unknown. The sample carries other DNA sequences with the same CDR3.

Study outcomes and limitations: Nivolumab initiated under 1 year post-ASCT led to patient exclusion.

The source was CD4+ T cells from blood, collected before the fourth cycle of nivolumab. The chain is built from TRBV29-1 and TRBJ2-2; TRBD1 agrees at 7 bases. The receptor's source is a human donor with classical Hodgkin lymphoma. Here the CDR3 reads CSVGRTGNTGELFF. DNA for the CDR3: TGCAGCGTTGGGAGGACAGGGAACACCGGGGAGCTGTTTTTT.